This TCR beta chain was recovered during a study of cytomegalovirus exposure and HLA in healthy donors. Study-level background: Unique TCRs from HLA-typed donors, approximately 80 million of them, were held in an early data release. Points from the study as a whole: Later genetic work tied a missense DCLRE1C variant to beta-chain V and J trimming. Donors belonging to an Asian-associated ancestry cluster reportedly showed fewer N-insertions in productive TCRs than the roughly 670-donor mean, according to what a later analysis found. The study designated roughly 150 TCR beta chains cytomegalovirus-associated.

The CDR3 loop spans 15 amino acids. The V gene's germline CDR1 is GTSNPN and CDR2 SVGIG (reference sequence). Germline trimming cut 3 bases from V and 0 bases from J; bases unmatched to any gene: 7. Primers included in the PCR were 60 Vbeta and 13 Jbeta primers. Libraries were prepared by immunoSEQ multiplex PCR; TCRdb keeps only in-frame clonotypes and omits some of them. The table lists 90,000 to 120,000 clones, about four fifths of them singletons. With respect to this clone: What it recognizes is unknown.

Material: PBMCs. The V call is TRBV30, the J call TRBJ1-1, with 7 nucleotides matching TRBD1. The TCR originated in a young man in good health and CMV-seropositive. The CDR3, as DNA: TGTGCCTGGAGCCGTCGGACAGGCATGAACACTGAAGCTTTCTTT. Protein: CAWSRRTGMNTEAFF.